The sequence of this T cell receptor (beta chain) was determined in a study of T cells after yellow fever vaccination. General study findings and limits: Highly abundant clonotypes carried over from the bulk population could end up in FACS-sorted repertoires as contaminants. Subsequent to the booster, the majority of primary-vaccination clones reappeared (around 97% CD4, around 85% CD8).

As TCR cDNA was made by 5'RACE template switching, a universal primer site and UMIs were added. TCRdb fed the 5' RACE reads into MiXCR, producing one record per CDR3 protein. The table includes 250,000 to 300,000 distinct CDR3 sequences, 8.7% detected once. The junction had 9 bases not matched to a gene; V was cut back by 2 bases and J by 7 bases. Germline V CDR1 and CDR2: MGHRA, YSYEKL. This CDR3 has 15 amino acids. A remark on this clonotype: What it binds is unknown.

This TCR came from a man in his late teens or twenties who received the YFV17D yellow fever vaccine. The chain carries TRBV4-1 and TRBJ2-5; 8 bases align to TRBD1. The sequencing used CD4+ T cells sorted from PBMCs, collected 5 days after the yellow fever booster vaccination. This CDR3 is CASSQLTTGVGTQYF. The CDR3 DNA is TGCGCCAGCAGCCAACTGACGACAGGGGTAGGGACCCAGTACTTC.